This T cell receptor (beta chain) was observed in a study of T cells in tuberculosis. Study-level findings and limits: Smaller distances to GMM-specific TCRs suggested their expansion in active tuberculosis.

Note on this clone: Its cognate antigen is unknown.

The CDR3 length is 13 residues. Deletions cut 5 bases from V and 4 bases from J, with 11 bases between. CDR1 SGHVS and CDR2 FNYEAQ come from the germline V gene. Some clones are missing from TCRdb's copy, which holds only in-frame ones; the method was immunoSEQ multiplex PCR. The repertoire consists of tens of thousands of clones, with more than 80% occurring once and the leading ten covering 17%. The sequenced sample consisted of PBMCs. J is TRBJ1-1 and V is TRBV7-6; D remains unclear. This TCR was recovered from a donor between 10 and 35 years old with latent tuberculosis or without tuberculosis infection. Some clones in this sample may be carry-over from other donors' samples. The CDR3 DNA sequence: TGTGCCAGCAGCCGGAATTCGGGCACTGAAGCTTTCTTT. Translation: CASSRNSGTEAFF.